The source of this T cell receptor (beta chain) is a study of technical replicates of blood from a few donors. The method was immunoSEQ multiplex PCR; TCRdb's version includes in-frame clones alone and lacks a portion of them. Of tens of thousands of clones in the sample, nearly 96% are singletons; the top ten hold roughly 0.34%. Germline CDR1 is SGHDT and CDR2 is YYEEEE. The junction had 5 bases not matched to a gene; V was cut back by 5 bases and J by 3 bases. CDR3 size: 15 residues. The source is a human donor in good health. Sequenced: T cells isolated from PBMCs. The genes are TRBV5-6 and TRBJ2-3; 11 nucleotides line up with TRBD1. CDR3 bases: TGTGCCAGCAGTGCCGGGACAGGGGGGACAGATACGCAGTATTTT. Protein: CASSAGTGGTDTQYF.